The sequence of this T cell receptor beta chain was determined in a study of control samples from healthy donors and cancer patients. The CDR3 consists of 13 residues. Trimming left V 2 bases short and J 5 bases short, with 9 bases between. Assay used: immunoSEQ multiplex PCR; TCRdb lists only in-frame clones, some missing. Of around 250,000 clones in the sample, over 70% were seen once. The sequenced material came from PBMCs. The genes are TRBV12-3 or TRBV12-4 and TRBJ1-2, with D perhaps TRBD1 (5 bases). This TCR was sampled from a woman aged 60-75 years with lung cancer. For the CDR3, the DNA is TGTGCCAGCAGTTTAACGGGGGGGTATGGCTACACCTTC. Residues: CASSLTGGYGYTF.